The 30 T cell receptor beta chains given below trace back to one sample, sequenced in a study of shared clonotypes between healthy human individuals (dated by TCRdb to 2019 to 2021). Library creation used the immunoSEQ multiplex PCR assay. The clones in this table, taken by TCRdb from immuneACCESS, are in-frame only. Not every clone is retained; where verified, under half of the shortfall comes from an unresolved V gene, and the cause of the rest is unknown. This sample is represented by about 680,000 clones; approximately 73% of them were singletons. The ten largest make up 1.5% to 2% of the sample. The sequenced material came from memory CD4+ T cells sorted from blood. This sample's cell subset or site label indicates: CD45RA-negative fraction. These receptors came from a woman under 40 in good health.

The chain has TRBV11-2 and TRBJ2-2; possible D gene TRBD2, 6 bases. The V end lost 1 base, the J end lost 1 base, and 10 bases lay between the germline ends. Germline CDR1 SGHAT, CDR2 FQNNGV. This CDR3 comprises 16 residues. CDR3 bases: TGTGCCAGCAGCTTAGTCCCAGCGGGGAACACCGGGGAGCTGTTTTTT. It codes for CASSLVPAGNTGELFF.

The chain has TRBV23-1 and TRBJ1-3; D call uncertain. TRBV23-1 is an open reading frame whose function is uncertain. Trimming took off 6 bases at V and 3 bases at J, with 9 bases between the two ends. The CDR3 spans 13 residues. The CDR3 nucleotides read TGCGCCAGCAGCCCCCGAGGTGGAAACACCATATATTTT. Protein product: CASSPRGGNTIYF.

V usage is TRBV19 and J usage is TRBJ2-5; perhaps D is TRBD1 or TRBD2 (5 bases each). Trimming cost V 3 bases and J 8 bases, with 19 bases left between them. CDR3 length: 15 residues. Germline assignment: CDR1 LNHDA and CDR2 SQIVND (reference sequence). The CDR3 loop is CASSMIPTRGGTQYF. The CDR3 region has the DNA TGTGCCAGTAGTATGATCCCCACCCGGGGCGGAACCCAGTACTTC.

V is TRBV28 and J is TRBJ1-1; TRBD1 agrees at 8 bases. The germline CDR1 and CDR2 sequences are MDHEN and SYDVKM. J lost 3 bases, V lost 6 bases, and 9 bases had no gene match. CDR3 length: 15 amino acids. This CDR3 is CASRHPGQGDTEAFF. CDR3 sequence (DNA): TGTGCCAGCAGACACCCCGGACAGGGAGACACTGAAGCTTTCTTT.

V gene TRBV19 combines with J gene TRBJ1-5; a possible D gene is TRBD1 (6 bases). The CDR3 spans 14 residues. Germline CDR1 and CDR2: LNHDA and SQIVND (reference sequence). The ends were cut back, 5 bases at V and 11 bases at J, with 19 bases in the middle. CDR3 region: CASSPGTRGMSQHF. In nucleotides, the CDR3 is TGTGCCAGTAGTCCAGGAACCAGGGGTATGTCCCAGCATTTT. Full variable domain (rest looked up from reference TRBV19 and TRBJ1-5): DGGITQSPKYLFRKEGQNVTLSCEQNLNHDAMYWYRQDPGQGLRLIYYSQIVNDFQKGDIAEGYSVSREKKESFPLTVTSAQKNPTAFYLCASSPGTRGMSQHFGDGTRLSIL.

The CDR3 spells CSAAWTSGTDTQYF. CDR3 coding DNA: TGCAGCGCTGCCTGGACTAGCGGCACAGATACGCAGTATTTT. V is TRBV29-1 and J is TRBJ2-3; 9 bases match TRBD2. From germline, CDR1 is SQVTM and CDR2 ANQGSEA. V shed 7 bases and J 1 base; nucleotides not matched to a gene: 6. The CDR3 spans 14 residues.

The chain combines TRBV7-7 with TRBJ2-7, with 9 bases fitting TRBD1. Trimming took 1 base from V and 5 from J; bases not matched to a gene: 6. The CDR3 contains 15 residues. Germline V gene lookup returns CDR1 SSHAT and CDR2 FNYEAQ (reference sequence). CDR3 sequence: CASSLGTGEKDEQYF. Written as DNA, the CDR3 is TGTGCCAGCAGCTTAGGGACAGGGGAAAAGGACGAGCAGTACTTC.

The V gene is TRBV19, the J gene TRBJ2-3, with D possibly matching TRBD1 (5 bases). The CDR3 totals 12 residues. Deletions cut 6 bases from V and 4 bases from J, with 8 bases between. Germline V gene sequence: CDR1 LNHDA, CDR2 SQIVND (reference sequence). The DNA for the CDR3 is TGTGCCAGTAGCTCCAGGGCAGATACGCAGTATTTT. This encodes CASSSRADTQYF.

This chain connects TRBV27 to TRBJ2-3; 10 bases match TRBD2. CDR3 length equals 17 residues. The V segment lost 6 bases and the J segment 1 base; nucleotides outside the gene matches: 10. CDR1 MNHEY and CDR2 SMNVEV come from the germline V gene (reference sequence). CDR3 residues: CASSPTWTSGRTDTQYF. CDR3 bases: TGTGCCAGCAGCCCCACGTGGACTAGCGGCCGCACAGATACGCAGTATTTT.

The rearrangement links TRBV4-1 to TRBJ2-1, with 14 bases matching TRBD2. The CDR3 length is 16 residues. Trimming cost V 0 bases and J 15 bases; bases outside gene matches: 10. Looked up from germline, CDR1 is MGHRA and CDR2 is YSYEKL. DNA of the CDR3: TGCGCCAGCAGCCAAGAAAGGACTAGCGGGAGGTGGTCGGCGTTCTTC. Residues: CASSQERTSGRWSAFF.

This clone was observed a handful of times. The V gene is TRBV6-6, the J gene TRBJ1-1, with D possibly matching TRBD1 (5 bases). The CDR3 totals 12 residues. Germline loops: CDR1 MNHNY, CDR2 SVGAGI (reference sequence). Deletions cut 6 bases from V and 4 bases from J, with 9 bases between. This CDR3 reads CASRTEFTEAFF. The CDR3 coding sequence is TGTGCCAGCAGGACAGAATTCACTGAAGCTTTCTTT.

The V and J genes are TRBV30 and TRBJ1-3; TRBD1 is a possible D gene (5 bases). The germline V and J ends were trimmed by 4 bases and 0 bases, with 7 bases remaining between them. This CDR3 has 13 amino acids. Germline V CDR1 and CDR2: GTSNPN, SVGIG (reference sequence). The CDR3 nucleotides are TGTGCCTGGACAGGGATCTCTGGAAACACCATATATTTT. Amino acids: CAWTGISGNTIYF.

This chain connects TRBV15 to TRBJ2-2; D possibly corresponds to TRBD2 (6 bases). Trimming removed 3 bases from V and 6 bases from J, with 17 bases in between. The CDR3 sequence is 16 residues long. Germline V gives CDR1 LNHNV, CDR2 YYDKDF (reference sequence). CDR3 region: CATSSSRYGSAGELFF. Here the CDR3 DNA reads TGTGCCACCAGCAGTTCAAGGTACGGGAGCGCCGGGGAGCTGTTTTTT.

This clone occurred a few times. V gene TRBV15 combines with J gene TRBJ2-3, with D perhaps matching TRBD2 (5 bases). The V and J ends lost 6 bases and 2 bases respectively, with 15 bases between them. CDR1 LNHNV and CDR2 YYDKDF come from the germline V gene (reference sequence). This CDR3 spans 15 amino acids. For the CDR3, the DNA is TGTGCCACCAGGAAGGGAGCGGATAACACAGATACGCAGTATTTT. Its translation: CATRKGADNTDTQYF.

Worth noting for this clone: The identical CDR3 is also encoded by other nucleotide sequences in the sample. The gene calls are TRBV2 and TRBJ1-4; TRBD1 agrees at 7 bases. CDR1 and CDR2 (germline): SNHLY, FYNNEI. The J segment lost 4 bases and the V segment lost 5 bases, leaving 4 bases of the junction unmatched. The length of the CDR3 is 14 residues. CDR3 protein: CASSKQGFNEKLFF. As DNA, the CDR3 is TGTGCCAGCAGTAAACAGGGGTTTAATGAAAAACTGTTTTTT.

This sequence joins TRBV28 and TRBJ1-1, with 7 bases fitting TRBD1. Germline values: CDR1 MDHEN, CDR2 SYDVKM. This CDR3 region has 15 residues. Trimming at V came to 3 bases and at J to 4 bases, leaving 8 bases not matched to a gene. The CDR3, as DNA: TGTGCCAGCAGTTTCACGCCCGGGACAGCCACTGAAGCTTTCTTT. Translating gives CASSFTPGTATEAFF.

This clone was counted once. V is TRBV9 and J is TRBJ2-3; 8 nucleotides line up with TRBD2. J was trimmed by 2 bases and V by 4 bases; bases with no gene match: 9. The CDR3 has 16 residues. Germline CDR1 SGDLS, CDR2 YYNGEE. DNA for the CDR3: TGTGCCAGCAGCCCCGGGGCTAGCGGGTACACAGATACGCAGTATTTT. It specifies CASSPGASGYTDTQYF. The whole variable domain, filled in from reference TRBV9 and TRBJ2-3, reads DSGVTQTPKHLITATGQRVTLRCSPRSGDLSVYWYQQSLDQGLQFLIQYYNGEERAKGNILERFSAQQFPDLHSELNLSSLELGDSALYFCASSPGASGYTDTQYFGPGTRLTVL.

This clone was seen more than once but under ten times. This chain uses TRBV11-2 with TRBJ1-2; tentative D call: TRBD1 (6 bases). V was shortened by 5 bases and J by 2 bases, with 12 bases between the two germline ends. This CDR3 comprises 14 residues. Germline values: CDR1 SGHAT, CDR2 FQNNGV. The CDR3 loop is CASSPPQGNYGYTF. The CDR3 DNA reads TGTGCCAGCAGCCCGCCTCAGGGGAACTATGGCTACACCTTC.

Details on this clone: A junction boundary mismatches the germline segment, possibly from a read error. The V and J genes are TRBV7-9 and TRBJ2-1, with 7 bases fitting TRBD2. The CDR3 is 15 residues long. The V gene's germline CDR1 is SEHNR and CDR2 FQNEAQ (reference sequence). The CDR3 here is CASTLGGSSYNEQFF. CDR3 coding DNA: TGTGCCAGCACCTTAGGCGGGAGCTCCTACAATGAGCAGTTCTTC.

V gene TRBV2 combines with J gene TRBJ2-2; D is unclear. Germline V lookup: CDR1 SNHLY, CDR2 FYNNEI. There are 13 residues in the CDR3. V shed 7 bases and J shed 4 bases, with 10 bases lying between them. This CDR3 is CASTVRPTGELFF. In nucleotides, the CDR3 is TGTGCCAGCACGGTGCGGCCCACCGGGGAGCTGTTTTTT.

As for this clone: At one boundary the junction diverges from the germline segment, which might be a read error. The rearrangement links TRBV29-1 to TRBJ2-4; 8 nucleotides agree with TRBD1. Germline lookup yields CDR1 SQVTM and CDR2 ANQGSEA. The CDR3 length is 14 residues. CDR3 amino acids: CSVKDRGDQNIQYF. CDR3 in DNA: TGCAGCGTTAAAGACAGGGGCGACCAAAACATTCAGTACTTC.

The chain is built from TRBV5-1 and TRBJ1-1; D might be TRBD1 (5 bases). V was pared by 1 base and J by 6 bases, with 10 bases between. The CDR3 loop spans 13 amino acids. Germline loops: CDR1 SGHRS, CDR2 YFSETQ. The CDR3 nucleotides read TGCGCCAGCAGCTTGCCAGGGAGAGCTGAAGCTTTCTTT. Protein sequence: CASSLPGRAEAFF.

This clone turned up a few times. The V gene is TRBV19, the J gene TRBJ1-1; possibly TRBD1 for D (5 bases). The V end was cut by 7 bases, the J end by 0 bases, with 12 bases between. Germline lookup yields CDR1 LNHDA and CDR2 SQIVND (reference sequence). The CDR3 contains 14 residues. CDR3 protein: CASINLGVNTEAFF. The CDR3 nucleotides read TGTGCCAGTATAAACCTGGGGGTGAACACTGAAGCTTTCTTT.

V gene TRBV15 combines with J gene TRBJ1-2; the D gene is possibly TRBD1 (5 bases). Germline V gene lookup returns CDR1 LNHNV and CDR2 YYDKDF (reference sequence). This CDR3 is built from 17 residues. V gave up 0 bases and J gave up 4 bases, with 18 bases separating them. In DNA, the CDR3 is TGTGCCACCAGCAGAGATTTCCACAGGTCAACATCCTATGGCTACACCTTC. Translation: CATSRDFHRSTSYGYTF. Full variable domain (rest looked up from reference TRBV15 and TRBJ1-2): DAMVIQNPRYQVTQFGKPVTLSCSQTLNHNVMYWYQQKSSQAPKLLFHYYDKDFNNEADTPDNFQSRRPNTSFCFLDIRSPGLGDTAMYLCATSRDFHRSTSYGYTFGSGTRLTVV.

The rearrangement joins TRBV19 to TRBJ1-3; D gene unclear. Germline V gives CDR1 LNHDA, CDR2 SQIVND (reference sequence). The CDR3 contains 14 residues. V lost 8 bases and J 2 bases, leaving 13 bases between the germline ends. CDR3 in amino acids: CASQVASAGNTIYF. The CDR3 DNA is TGTGCCAGTCAAGTCGCCAGCGCTGGAAACACCATATATTTT.

The rearrangement uses TRBV11-2 and TRBJ2-1; 8 nucleotides match TRBD2. The V segment lost 5 bases and the J segment 4 bases; nucleotides outside the gene matches: 13. This CDR3 has 17 amino acids. Germline loops: CDR1 SGHAT, CDR2 FQNNGV. CDR3: CASSPDVAGRLYNEQFF. CDR3 coding DNA: TGTGCCAGCAGCCCAGATGTAGCGGGGAGGCTTTACAATGAGCAGTTCTTC.

V is TRBV1 and J is TRBJ2-7; the D call in the table, TRBD2, was not verified against the DNA. TRBV1 corresponds to a pseudogene. The CDR3 contains 12 residues. CDR3 in DNA: TGCACCAGCAGCCAAAACCGCGGGAAGGGCTACTTC. It translates to CTSSQNRGKGYF.

The chain employs TRBV15 and TRBJ1-1; perhaps TRBD1 as D (5 bases). Per the germline V gene, CDR1 is LNHNV and CDR2 is YYDKDF (reference sequence). Trimming stripped 5 bases from V and 7 bases from J, with 14 bases between. This CDR3 is 13 amino acids long. The DNA of the CDR3 is TGTGCCACCAGCGGACCCTTAAGGGGTGAAGCTTTCTTT. The encoded protein is CATSGPLRGEAFF.

V usage is TRBV27 and J usage is TRBJ2-4; D is possibly TRBD1 (5 bases). V was clipped by 4 bases and J by 0 bases, with 22 bases between them. The CDR3 totals 19 residues. Per the germline V gene, CDR1 is MNHEY and CDR2 is SMNVEV (reference sequence). CDR3 sequence reads: CASSSDRQTVKLAKNIQYF. The CDR3, as DNA: TGTGCCAGCAGTTCCGACCGACAGACTGTAAAACTAGCCAAAAACATTCAGTACTTC.

The chain recombines TRBV11-2 with TRBJ2-3; D is uncertain. Germline CDR1 SGHAT, CDR2 FQNNGV. The CDR3 extends over 15 amino acids. V was cut by 6 bases and J by 2 bases, with 15 bases left in between. In nucleotides, the CDR3 is TGTGCCAGCAGGCCAATCAAAGGGATCACAGATACGCAGTATTTT. It is translated as CASRPIKGITDTQYF. Supplemented by reference TRBV11-2 and TRBJ2-3, the full variable domain reads EAGVAQSPRYKIIEKRQSVAFWCNPISGHATLYWYQQILGQGPKLLIQFQNNGVVDDSQLPKDRFSAERLKGVDSTLKIQPAKLEDSAVYLCASRPIKGITDTQYFGPGTRLTVL.